This T cell receptor (beta chain) was sequenced for a study of cytomegalovirus exposure and HLA in healthy donors. Repertoires were generated with immunoSEQ multiplex PCR, while TCRdb's copy carries only in-frame clones and drops some. The profile covers around 110,000 clones, with 88% appearing a single time and about 1.8% taken by the ten largest. From germline, CDR1 is LNHDA and CDR2 SQIVND (reference sequence). The CDR3 sequence is 14 residues long. The V and J ends lost 8 bases and 7 bases, in that order; junction bases with no gene match: 11. General study points: It was found in a later analysis that first-cohort TCR clusters tended to co-occur in the 100 to 150 validation repertoires. Reports showed the classifier diagnosing cytomegalovirus status with high specificity and sensitivity. Cytomegalovirus association was assigned to approximately 180 TCR beta chains.

In regard to this clone: No antigen is known for it.

Separate from the approximately 600-subject first cohort was the roughly 120-subject validation cohort, to which the donors belonged. This sequence joins TRBV19 and TRBJ1-1; TRBD1 matches 9 bases. The specimen sequenced was PBMCs. This sequence originates from a woman between 18 and 29 years old in good health and CMV-seropositive. The CDR3 sequence: CASRWTGESGEAFF. The CDR3 DNA follows: TGTGCCAGTCGTTGGACAGGGGAGTCAGGTGAAGCTTTCTTT.